The 21 T cell receptor beta chains below were found in one sample sequenced in a study of T cell repertoires in cytomegalovirus infection (dated by TCRdb to between 2018 and 2021). The antigens these receptors bind are not known. The treatment or condition label of this sample denotes: in vitro stimulation with specific CMV peptide epitopes to enrich CMV-specific T cells. The listed sequencing device is Illumina HiSeq 1500. TCRdb passed the public sequencing reads through fastp at Q25 and MiXCR, retaining productive beta sequences. When rows share a CDR3 protein, they turn into one entry using the most common DNA and genes. The sample table shows some 310,000 distinct CDR3 sequences, and around 25% are seen once. In total, the top ten clones hold about an eighth of the sample. The starting material was cultured PBMCs, obtained from culture after CMV antigen stimulation. Source of these receptors: a human donor in good health (CMV status not recorded). Some clones in this sample may be carry-over from other donors' samples.

The chain recombines TRBV29-1 with TRBJ2-1, with TRBD2 identical over 11 bases. J was trimmed by 4 bases and V by 4 bases; bases with no gene match: 6. Looked up from germline, CDR1 is SQVTM and CDR2 is ANQGSEA. This CDR3 comprises 15 residues. Here the CDR3 reads CSVGNRLAGYNEQFF. The CDR3 DNA is TGCAGCGTTGGCAACCGACTAGCGGGATACAATGAGCAGTTCTTC.

This clonotype came up a few times. The chain has TRBV6-2 or TRBV6-3 and TRBJ2-1; possible D gene TRBD1, 5 bases. Germline CDR1 and CDR2: MNHEY and SVGEGT. This CDR3 is built from 14 residues. V dropped 0 bases and J dropped 9 bases, with 12 bases sitting between them. CDR3 coding DNA: TGTGCCAGCAGTTACTCGCTGGGCCAGGGTGAGCAGTTCTTC. It codes for CASSYSLGQGEQFF.

This clonotype was seen repeatedly, ten times or more. V is TRBV7-8 and J is TRBJ2-3; 14 nucleotides line up with TRBD2. After removal of 5 bases from V and 0 bases from J, the junction contained 7 bases not matched to a gene. CDR3 size: 18 residues. Germline V lookup: CDR1 SGHVS, CDR2 FQNEAQ. The CDR3 protein is CASSPGLAGGGSTDTQYF. The CDR3 DNA is TGTGCCAGCAGCCCCGGACTAGCGGGAGGAGGGAGCACAGATACGCAGTATTTT.

The chain employs TRBV10-3 and TRBJ2-5, with 9 bases fitting TRBD2. The germline CDR1 and CDR2 sequences are ENHRY and SYGVKD. The junction had 6 bases not matched to a gene; V was cut back by 10 bases and J by 0 bases. CDR3 length: 14 amino acids. CDR3 DNA sequence: TGTGCCACGGCGGGGGGGAAGGACCAAGAGACCCAGTACTTC. It is translated as CATAGGKDQETQYF.

This clonotype has just a few counts. The gene calls are TRBV20-1 and TRBJ2-5; D assignment may be TRBD1 or TRBD2 (7 bases each). Trimming removed 5 bases at V and 5 bases at J, with 18 bases between. This CDR3 spans 14 amino acids. Germline values: CDR1 DFQATT, CDR2 SNEGSKA (reference sequence). The CDR3 sequence is CSAPNRQGGETQYF. In DNA form, the CDR3 reads TGCAGTGCTCCAAACCGACAGGGAGGGGAGACCCAGTACTTC.

The chain joins TRBV28 to TRBJ2-7; D call uncertain. The CDR3 sequence is 12 residues long. The V end lost 6 bases, the J end lost 5 bases, and 11 bases lay between the germline ends. The germline CDR1 and CDR2 sequences are MDHEN and SYDVKM. The CDR3 sequence: CASSLARHEQYF. CDR3 sequence (DNA): TGTGCCAGCAGCCTTGCCCGGCACGAGCAGTACTTC.

This clonotype has at least ten counts. J is TRBJ2-7 and V is TRBV6-1; the D gene could be TRBD1 or TRBD2 (5 bases each). Germline loops: CDR1 MNHNS, CDR2 SASEGT. The CDR3 covers 13 residues. The germline V and J ends were trimmed by 6 bases and 4 bases, with 13 bases remaining between them. CDR3 sequence reads: CASSARGRYEQYF. The CDR3 region has the DNA TGTGCCAGCAGCGCTCGGGGCAGGTACGAGCAGTACTTC.

This clonotype was recorded at least ten times. The rearrangement joins TRBV7-9 to TRBJ2-4; 8 bases map to TRBD1. The J segment lost 3 bases and the V segment lost 3 bases, leaving 4 bases of the junction unmatched. Germline CDR1 and CDR2: SEHNR and FQNEAQ (reference sequence). There are 15 residues in the CDR3. The CDR3 loop reads CASSFGQGGKNIQYF. Written as DNA, the CDR3 is TGTGCCAGCAGCTTCGGACAGGGCGGCAAAAACATTCAGTACTTC.

With respect to this clonotype: The germline gene is not matched at one end of the junction; a read error may be the cause. This chain joins TRBV3-1 and TRBJ2-5; no clear D gene. From germline, CDR1 is LGHDT and CDR2 YNNKEL (reference sequence). The CDR3 is made up of 12 amino acids. The CDR3 protein is CASSQIEETQYF. CDR3 DNA: TGTGCCAGCAGCCAAATAGAAGAAACCCAGTACTTC.

This clonotype appeared many times. The chain is built from TRBV7-6 and TRBJ2-3; TRBD1 is a possible D gene (5 bases). The CDR3 length is 16 residues. Germline V gene data show CDR1 as SGHVS and CDR2 as FNYEAQ. Trimming left V 10 bases short and J 2 bases short, with 22 bases between. The CDR3 here is CATTTREPGSTDTQYF. In DNA, the CDR3 is TGTGCCACTACCACGCGAGAACCAGGGTCCACAGATACGCAGTATTTT.

This clonotype was counted many times. The chain joins TRBV28 to TRBJ2-7; D uncertain. CDR1 and CDR2 from the germline V gene are MDHEN and SYDVKM. Trimming took 8 bases from V and 4 from J, leaving 9 bases between them. The length of the CDR3 is 11 residues. The CDR3 is CASHNLYEQYF. For the CDR3, the DNA is TGTGCCAGCCACAACTTATACGAGCAGTACTTC.

At least ten counts were recorded for this clonotype. The chain is built from TRBV5-1 and TRBJ1-1; no reliable D call. The germline V and J ends were trimmed by 1 base and 2 bases, with 12 bases remaining between them. Germline loops: CDR1 SGHRS, CDR2 YFSETQ. The CDR3 extends over 15 amino acids. CDR3 protein: CASSLTLAANTEAFF. CDR3 in DNA: TGCGCCAGCAGCTTGACTTTGGCCGCTAACACTGAAGCTTTCTTT.

The chain recombines TRBV15 with TRBJ1-1, with D unclear. There are 18 residues in the CDR3. CDR1 and CDR2 from the germline V gene are LNHNV and YYDKDF (reference sequence). V lost 0 bases to trimming and J lost 5 bases, with 22 bases between them. This chain's CDR3 is CATSRDASDRMGETEAFF. CDR3 coding DNA: TGTGCCACCAGCAGAGATGCCTCCGATCGCATGGGTGAAACTGAAGCTTTCTTT.

V and J are TRBV6-2 or TRBV6-3 and TRBJ2-7; D is uncertain. The length of the CDR3 is 14 residues. The germline V gene encodes CDR1 MNHEY and CDR2 SVGEGT. V lost 7 bases and J 2 bases, leaving 15 bases between the germline ends. The CDR3, as DNA: TGTGCCAGCAAGCGCGACGGGCGGACCTACGAGCAGTACGTC. Protein sequence: CASKRDGRTYEQYV.

The chain is built from TRBV5-5 and TRBJ2-3, with D hard to call. Trimming shortened V by 1 base and J by 2 bases, and 11 bases separated the two germline ends. Germline values: CDR1 SGHKS, CDR2 YYEKEE (reference sequence). This CDR3 is 15 amino acids long. The CDR3 DNA follows: TGTGCCAGCAGCTTGCTCGGCAGAATCACAGATACGCAGTATTTT. This gives the protein CASSLLGRITDTQYF.

This chain uses TRBV10-1 with TRBJ2-3; 8 positions match TRBD1. Trimming removed 8 bases from V and 2 bases from J; junction bases left unmatched: 9. Per germline, CDR1 WNHNN and CDR2 SYGVQD (reference sequence). The CDR3 has 15 residues. CDR3 coding DNA: TGCGCCAGCCAGAACGGACAGGGCATCACAGATACGCAGTATTTT. It is translated as CASQNGQGITDTQYF.

This chain connects TRBV28 to TRBJ2-7; D might be TRBD1 (6 bases). Germline lookup yields CDR1 MDHEN and CDR2 SYDVKM. Trimming removed 5 bases at V and 5 bases at J, with 16 bases between. The CDR3 loop spans 14 amino acids. The CDR3 bases are TGTGCCAGCAGTAACCTACAGGGTAACAACGAGCAGTACTTC. This codes for CASSNLQGNNEQYF.

This clonotype appeared a few times. The chain joins TRBV19 to TRBJ2-3; 10 bases line up with TRBD1. Germline V lookup: CDR1 LNHDA, CDR2 SQIVND (reference sequence). The CDR3 spans 15 residues. The V and J ends lost 8 bases and 2 bases, in that order; junction bases with no gene match: 7. CDR3 DNA sequence: TGTGCCAGTTCCGACAGGGGGCGAATCACAGATACGCAGTATTTT. Translated, it gives CASSDRGRITDTQYF.

This clonotype was picked up many times. The J gene is TRBJ2-7, the V gene TRBV7-2; 7 bases fit TRBD2. The ends lost 3 bases at V and 2 bases at J; junction bases unmatched: 7. This CDR3 has 15 residues. Germline V CDR1 and CDR2: SGHTA, FQGNSA. The CDR3 is CASSLSSGTTYEQYF. The CDR3 bases are TGTGCCAGCAGCTTGTCGAGCGGGACCACCTACGAGCAGTACTTC.

This clonotype was seen more than once but under ten times. The rearrangement uses TRBV10-3 and TRBJ2-1, with unresolved D. The CDR3 is 13 amino acids. V lost 6 bases and J lost 3, with 9 bases in between. Germline CDR1 is ENHRY and CDR2 is SYGVKD. The CDR3 sequence: CAIRGNNYNEQFF. CDR3 sequence (DNA): TGTGCCATCAGGGGGAACAACTACAATGAGCAGTTCTTC.

The chain carries TRBV20-1 and TRBJ2-2, with D maybe TRBD2 (6 bases). The V and J ends lost 4 bases and 3 bases respectively, with 21 bases between them. CDR1 is DFQATT, CDR2 SNEGSKA, per germline (reference sequence). The CDR3 runs 17 residues. The CDR3 sequence: CSATRTFAGRDTGELFF. The CDR3, as DNA: TGCAGTGCTACCAGGACTTTCGCGGGAAGAGACACCGGGGAGCTGTTTTTT.